This T cell receptor beta chain was obtained from a study of cytomegalovirus exposure and HLA in healthy donors. The PCR ran on 60 Vbeta and 13 Jbeta primers. The table came from immunoSEQ multiplex PCR; TCRdb's copy has only in-frame clones and leaves some out. The sample contains 90,000 or so clones, about 67% of which appear only once. The study, taken as a whole, reports: Among immune exposure information, only CMV serostatus was available.

This CDR3 is built from 15 residues. V was clipped by 3 bases and J by 6 bases; unmatched bases: 8. Germline-derived CDR1 and CDR2 are SGHAT and FQNNGV. This clone was found a few times. The antigen remains unidentified. Material for sequencing was PBMCs. V and J are TRBV11-2 and TRBJ2-7, with 10 bases identical to TRBD2. This receptor was identified in a woman aged 18-29 years in good health and CMV-seropositive. The CDR3 spells CASSFLASGRREQYF. The DNA of the CDR3 is TGTGCCAGCAGCTTTTTGGCTAGCGGGAGACGCGAGCAGTACTTC.